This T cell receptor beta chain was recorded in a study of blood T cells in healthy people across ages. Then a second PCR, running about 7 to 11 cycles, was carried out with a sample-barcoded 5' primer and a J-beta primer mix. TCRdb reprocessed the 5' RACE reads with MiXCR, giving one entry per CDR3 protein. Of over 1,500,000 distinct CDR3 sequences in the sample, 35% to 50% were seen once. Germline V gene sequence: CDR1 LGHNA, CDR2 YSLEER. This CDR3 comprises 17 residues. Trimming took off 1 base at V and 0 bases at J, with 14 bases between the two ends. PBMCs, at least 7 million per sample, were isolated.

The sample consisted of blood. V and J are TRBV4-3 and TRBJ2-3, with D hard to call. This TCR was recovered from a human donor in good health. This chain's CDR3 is CASSQVVRTDSTDTQYF. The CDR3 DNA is TGCGCCAGCAGCCAAGTCGTTAGAACCGACAGCACAGATACGCAGTATTTT.